These 2 T cell receptor beta chains were all obtained from the same sample, sequenced in a study of T cells in Graves' hyperthyroidism and ophthalmopathy. The investigators amplified TCR beta CDR3 regions from RNA transcripts. HTBI primers were used for first-round RT-PCR of the TCR CDR3. TCRdb called the multiplex PCR reads again in MiXCR, with one record for every CDR3 protein. Here the sample spans around 350,000 distinct CDR3 sequences, 13% to 15% being singletons. The sequencing sample was made of blood. The origin of the receptors is a woman in her thirties with Graves' ophthalmopathy.

This clonotype was picked up a small number of times. This chain connects TRBV6-5 to TRBJ2-1, with D possibly being TRBD1 or TRBD2 (5 bases each). Germline V gene lookup returns CDR1 MNHEY and CDR2 SVGAGI. The CDR3 totals 14 residues. V was trimmed by 0 bases and J by 12 bases, leaving 15 bases between them. CDR3 sequence (DNA): TGTGCCAGCAGTTACTCGAGGGTCGGGGCAGCGCAGTTCTTC. Its protein is CASSYSRVGAAQFF.

This rearrangement joins TRBV28 to TRBJ2-7; no reliable D call. Trimming pared 6 bases from V and 0 bases from J, leaving 9 bases between. The CDR3 sequence is 13 residues long. Germline V gives CDR1 MDHEN, CDR2 SYDVKM. CDR3 region: CASRIIGSYEQYF. The CDR3 DNA reads as TGTGCCAGCAGAATTATTGGCTCCTACGAGCAGTACTTC.